This T cell receptor delta chain was documented in a study of Vγ9Vδ2 T cells in congenital toxoplasmosis listed by TCRdb under 2021. For the study in its entirety: To diagnose congenital toxoplasmosis, IgG, IgM and IgA serology, Western blot and an in-house interferon-gamma release assay were used. In this study, researchers looked at the gamma and delta chain CDR3 repertoires of sorted blood gammadelta T cells, comparing infants congenitally infected with T. gondii against uninfected infants. TCR sequencing covered about 5 infected and about 10 uninfected infants at 2 months, plus 3 infected and 4 uninfected infants at 1 year. Repertoires were sequenced from infants at 2 months after birth and at 1 year of age.

Compared with the rest of its sample, this clone is large (0.1 to 1%). The clone's antigen remains unknown. Base qualities are not at hand, and no much larger clone is one base apart. The same treatment, consisting of spiramycin and/or pyrimethamine plus sulfadiazine plus folinic acid, was given to mothers of infected and uninfected infants alike. Every infant, whether infected or uninfected, was delivered at term, after more than 37 weeks of gestation. Roughly 1 mL of blood was turned into PBMCs through Lymphoprep gradient centrifugation, and the PBMCs were then cryopreserved in liquid nitrogen and sent to Belgium. After thawing, PBMCs were labeled with Zombie NIR viability dye and stained with CD3, TCR gammadelta, Vgamma9 and Vdelta2 antibodies. A FACSAria III was used to sort CD3+ TCRgammadelta+ T cells, reaching a mean purity of almost 99%. For each sample, RNA was extracted from about 10,000 sorted gammadelta T cells with the RNeasy Micro Kit. Each infant was born to a mother who had been enrolled with a primary T. gondii infection during pregnancy. Peripheral blood samples from the infants were taken at an outpatient microbiology and virology center in Pavia, Italy.

Overall study outcomes, separate from this receptor: Germline-encoded fetal-type TRDV2 CDR3 sequences seemed to be more prevalent in infected than in uninfected 2-month-old infants, with an in utero expansion footprint being suggested. A public TRGV9 clonotype was highly prevalent in both infected and uninfected infants. Repertoire differences between infected and uninfected infants were less clearly seen at 1 year of age than at 2 months. Two months was the earliest age with enough suitable sample material for TCR repertoire analysis, so newborn repertoires were not sequenced. At 2 months, infected infants appeared to have fewer N additions in TRGV9 and TRDV2 CDR3s than uninfected infants, particularly in TRDV2-TRDJ1 sequences.

Template-switch reverse transcription with SuperScript II was used to generate cDNA, with TRGC- and TRDC-specific primers combined in a single tube. The TRGC primer was designed so that it binds both the TRGC1 and the TRGC2 constant genes. The KAPA Real-Time Library Amplification Kit was used to amplify TRG and TRD, and AMPure XP beads were used for purification between steps. Index PCR with the Nextera XT Index Kit was used to add Illumina sequencing adapters. An Illumina MiSeq running the V2 300 kit was used to sequence the TRG and TRD amplicons, producing 150 bp paired-end reads. As for how the authors treated the data: Before further analysis, read quality was checked using FastQC version 0.11.8. With MiXCR version 3.0.3, reads were aligned to GenBank TRG or TRD reference genes and CDR3 sequences were built. Default MiXCR settings were used, apart from assembling TRDD gene segments from 3 instead of 5 consecutive nucleotides. N additions, CDR3 length, J segment length and clonotype sharing between samples were computed with VDJtools version 1.2.1. CDR3 sequences that were out of frame or contained stop codons were left out of the analysis. Infant repertoires were assessed for overlap with previously published fetal, cord blood and adult blood Vgamma9Vdelta2 repertoires. Via CATT, TCRdb reprocessed the public reads, and rows with identical DNA were then joined. The authors' filters were not applied to this entry. The sample data list roughly 630 delta-chain clones, and around 7.3% of these were observed just once. 14% of the sample goes to the ten largest clones.

V is clipped by 3 bases and J by 7 bases, and the sequence between their germline boundaries is 15 bases long. The germline V gene provides CDR1 TSWWSYY and CDR2 QGS. The CDR3, from cysteine to phenylalanine, totals 14 residues. Kept here is only the CDR3 DNA, which spans 42 bases and is read in frame from base 1. The sample comprised gamma-delta T cells from blood. The chain is made from TRDV1 and TRDJ1; the D region possibly corresponds to TRDD3 (5 bases align). This clonotype was obtained from a child younger than 10 born to a mother with Toxoplasma gondii infection during pregnancy, either congenitally infected or uninfected (not recorded which). CDR3 protein: CALGDPLGGAKLIF. At the DNA level, the sequence is TGTGCTCTTGGGGATCCCCTCGGGGGGGCTAAACTCATCTTT.